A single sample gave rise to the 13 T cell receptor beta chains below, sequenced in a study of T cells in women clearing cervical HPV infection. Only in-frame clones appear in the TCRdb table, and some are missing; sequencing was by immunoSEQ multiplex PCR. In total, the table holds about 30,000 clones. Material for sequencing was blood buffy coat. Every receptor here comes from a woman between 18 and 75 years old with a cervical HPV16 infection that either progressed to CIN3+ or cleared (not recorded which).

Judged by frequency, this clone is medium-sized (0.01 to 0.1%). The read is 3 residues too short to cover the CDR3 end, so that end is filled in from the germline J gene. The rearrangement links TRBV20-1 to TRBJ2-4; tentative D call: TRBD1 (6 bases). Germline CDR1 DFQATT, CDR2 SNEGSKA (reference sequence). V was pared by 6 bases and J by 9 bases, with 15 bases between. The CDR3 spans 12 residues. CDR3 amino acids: CSANRVQGIQYF. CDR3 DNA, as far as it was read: TGCAGTGCCAACAGGGTCCAGGGCATT.

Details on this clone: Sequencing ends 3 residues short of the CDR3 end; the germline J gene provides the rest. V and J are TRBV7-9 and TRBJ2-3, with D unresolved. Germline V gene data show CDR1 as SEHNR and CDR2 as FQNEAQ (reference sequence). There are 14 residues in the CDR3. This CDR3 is CASSLGQINQPQYF. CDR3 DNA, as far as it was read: TGTGCCAGCAGCTTAGGACAAATCAATCAGCCG. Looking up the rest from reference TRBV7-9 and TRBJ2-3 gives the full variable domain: DTGVSQNPRHKITKRGQNVTFRCDPISEHNRLYWYRQTLGQGPEFLTYFQNEAQLEKSRLLSDRFSAERPKGSFSTLEIQRTEQGDSAMYLCASSLGQINQPQYFGPGTRLTVL.

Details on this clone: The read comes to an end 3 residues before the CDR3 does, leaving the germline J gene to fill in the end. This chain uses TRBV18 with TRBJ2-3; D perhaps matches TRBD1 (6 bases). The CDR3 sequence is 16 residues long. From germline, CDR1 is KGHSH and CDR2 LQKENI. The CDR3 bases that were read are TGTGCCAGCTCACCATCTTTCGGCAGGGGAGATCAGCCG. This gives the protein CASSPSFGRGDQP. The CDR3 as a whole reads CASSPSFGRGDQPQYF.

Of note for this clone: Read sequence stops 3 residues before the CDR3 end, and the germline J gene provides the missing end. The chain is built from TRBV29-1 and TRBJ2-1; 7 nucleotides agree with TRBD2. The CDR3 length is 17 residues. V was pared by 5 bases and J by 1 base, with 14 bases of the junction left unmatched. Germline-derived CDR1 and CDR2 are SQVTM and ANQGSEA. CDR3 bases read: TGCAGCGTTCGGGCGTTTGGCGGGAGATGGTCCTACAATGAG. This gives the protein CSVRAFGGRWSYNE. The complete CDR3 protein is CSVRAFGGRWSYNEQFF.

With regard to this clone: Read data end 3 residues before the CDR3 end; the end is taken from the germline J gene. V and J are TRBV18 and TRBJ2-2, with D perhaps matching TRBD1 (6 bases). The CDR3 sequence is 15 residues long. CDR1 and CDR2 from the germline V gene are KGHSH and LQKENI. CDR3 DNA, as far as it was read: TGTGCCAGCTCACCAGACAGGCAGAATGGTGAAAAG. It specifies CASSPDRQNGEK. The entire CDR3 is CASSPDRQNGEKLFF. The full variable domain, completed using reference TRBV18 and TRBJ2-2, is NAGVMQNPRHLVRRRGQEARLRCSPMKGHSHVYWYRQLPEEGLKFMVYLQKENIIDESGMPKERFSAEFPKEGPSILRIQQVVRGDSAAYFCASSPDRQNGEKLFFGEGSRLTVL.

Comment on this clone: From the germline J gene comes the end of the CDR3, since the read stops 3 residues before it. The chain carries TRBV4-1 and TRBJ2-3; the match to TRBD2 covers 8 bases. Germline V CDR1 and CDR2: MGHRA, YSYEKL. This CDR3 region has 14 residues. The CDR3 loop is CASSQGLEILSQYF. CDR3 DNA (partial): TGCGCCAGCAGCCAGGGACTAGAGATACTTTCG.

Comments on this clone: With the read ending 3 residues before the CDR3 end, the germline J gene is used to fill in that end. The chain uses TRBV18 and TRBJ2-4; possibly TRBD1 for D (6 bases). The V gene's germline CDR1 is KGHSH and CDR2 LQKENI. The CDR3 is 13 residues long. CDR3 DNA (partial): TGTGCCAGCTCACCACCCGGGGAAGGGGGT. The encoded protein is CASSPPGEGG. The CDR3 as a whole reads CASSPPGEGGQYF.

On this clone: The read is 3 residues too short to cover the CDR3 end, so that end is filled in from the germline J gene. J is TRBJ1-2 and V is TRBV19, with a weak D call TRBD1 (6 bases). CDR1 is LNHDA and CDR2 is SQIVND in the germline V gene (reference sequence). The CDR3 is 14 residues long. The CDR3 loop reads CASRAGRGSDTYTF. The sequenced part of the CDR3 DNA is TGTGCCAGTAGAGCCGGGAGGGGGTCAGATACC.

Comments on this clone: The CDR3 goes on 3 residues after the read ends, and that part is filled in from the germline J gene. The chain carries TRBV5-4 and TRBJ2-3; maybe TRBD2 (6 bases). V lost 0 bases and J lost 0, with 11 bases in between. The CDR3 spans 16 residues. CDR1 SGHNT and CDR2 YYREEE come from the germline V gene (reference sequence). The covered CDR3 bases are TGTGCCAGCAGCTTGGGTAGCGGAACTAGCACAGATACG. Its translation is CASSLGSGTSTDT. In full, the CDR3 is CASSLGSGTSTDTQYF.

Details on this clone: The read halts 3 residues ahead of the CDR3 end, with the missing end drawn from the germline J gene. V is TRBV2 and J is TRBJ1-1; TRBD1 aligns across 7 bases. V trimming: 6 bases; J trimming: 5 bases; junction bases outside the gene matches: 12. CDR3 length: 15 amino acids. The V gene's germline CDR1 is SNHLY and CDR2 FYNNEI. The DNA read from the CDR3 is TGTGCCAGCAGGGCTACACAGGGGTTTGAAACTGAA. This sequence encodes CASRATQGFETE. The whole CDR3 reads CASRATQGFETEAFF.

CDR3 bases read: TGTGCCAGCAGCGCAGGGAATAGTCAGCCC. This sequence encodes CASSAGNSQP. The whole CDR3 sequence is CASSAGNSQPQHF. J is TRBJ1-5 and V is TRBV7-8; TRBD1 might be the D (5 bases). The read ends 3 residues shy of where the CDR3 ends; the end is completed using the germline J gene. The CDR3 length is 13 residues. Trimming took off 5 bases at V and 6 bases at J, with 11 bases between the two ends. Germline loops: CDR1 SGHVS, CDR2 FQNEAQ. The full variable domain, completed using reference TRBV7-8 and TRBJ1-5, is GAGVSQSPRYKVAKRGQDVALRCDPISGHVSLFWYQQALGQGPEFLTYFQNEAQLDKSGLPSDRFFAERPEGSVSTLKIQRTQQEDSAVYLCASSAGNSQPQHFGDGTRLSIL.

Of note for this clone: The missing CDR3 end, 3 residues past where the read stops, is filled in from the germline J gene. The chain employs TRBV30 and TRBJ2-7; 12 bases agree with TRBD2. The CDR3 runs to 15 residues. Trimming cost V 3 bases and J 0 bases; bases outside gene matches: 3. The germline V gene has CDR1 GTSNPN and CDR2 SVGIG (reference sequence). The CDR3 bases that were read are TGTGCCTGGAGCGAACTAGCGGGGGGCTCCTACGAG. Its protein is CAWSELAGGSYE. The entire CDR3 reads CAWSELAGGSYEQYF.

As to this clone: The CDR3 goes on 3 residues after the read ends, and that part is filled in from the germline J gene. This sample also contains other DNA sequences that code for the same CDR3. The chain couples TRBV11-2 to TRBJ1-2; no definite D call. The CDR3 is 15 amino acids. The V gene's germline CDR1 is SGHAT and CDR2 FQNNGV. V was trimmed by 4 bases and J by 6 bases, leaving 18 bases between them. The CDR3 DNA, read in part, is TGTGCCAGCAGCTCCCTTAGGGCTGGGCAAAATGGC. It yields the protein CASSSLRAGQNG. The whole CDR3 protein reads CASSSLRAGQNGYTF.